The 6 T cell receptor beta chains listed next were all sequenced from one sample in a study of OX40 agonist ivuxolimab in advanced cancers. Here immunoSEQ multiplex PCR was the method, and the copy in TCRdb shows in-frame clones only, minus some. The repertoire holds more than 45,000 clones, around 84% seen once, with over 4% in the top ten. This specimen consisted of CD4+ or CD8+ T cells sorted from blood, obtained in a trial of the OX40 agonist ivuxolimab. The receptors shown here come from an adult with an advanced solid tumor such as melanoma, head and neck, liver or kidney cancer.

The chain combines TRBV7-9 with TRBJ1-6; no definite D call. Germline V gene data show CDR1 as SEHNR and CDR2 as FQNEAQ (reference sequence). The CDR3 length is 12 residues. The V end lost 1 base, the J end lost 7 bases, and 2 bases lay between the germline ends. CDR3 residues: CASSLVNSPLHF. The CDR3 nucleotides read TGTGCCAGCAGCTTAGTGAATTCACCCCTCCACTTT.

The rearrangement links TRBV10-1 to TRBJ2-3; 10 nucleotides line up with TRBD2. CDR3 length: 18 amino acids. Trimming took 1 base from V and 6 from J; bases not matched to a gene: 13. CDR1 WNHNN and CDR2 SYGVQD come from the germline V gene (reference sequence). The CDR3 protein is CASSEFRLAGGPGDTQYF. The CDR3 region has the DNA TGCGCCAGCAGTGAGTTTCGACTAGCGGGTGGCCCTGGCGATACGCAGTATTTT.

This chain connects TRBV5-5 to TRBJ1-6; D gene uncertain. This CDR3 region has 16 residues. The V gene's germline CDR1 is SGHKS and CDR2 YYEKEE (reference sequence). The V end was cut by 4 bases, the J end by 0 bases, with 11 bases between. The DNA for the CDR3 is TGTGCCAGCAGCCCGAGAGGGAGCTCCTATAATTCACCCCTCCACTTT. This gives the protein CASSPRGSSYNSPLHF.

This clone was found a few times. This chain connects TRBV28 to TRBJ1-6, with 10 bases matching TRBD1. The V gene end was trimmed by 5 bases and the J gene end by 5 bases; junction bases not matched to a gene: 6. Germline V lookup: CDR1 MDHEN, CDR2 SYDVKM. The CDR3 is made up of 16 amino acids. CDR3 sequence: CASSPTGGEDNSPLHF. CDR3 DNA sequence: TGTGCCAGCAGTCCGACAGGGGGCGAGGATAATTCACCCCTCCACTTT.

The gene calls are TRBV4-1 and TRBJ2-1, with 11 bases aligning to TRBD1. V dropped 0 bases and J dropped 7; count of bases not matched to a gene: 5. The CDR3 runs to 16 residues. Germline values: CDR1 MGHRA, CDR2 YSYEKL. The CDR3 bases are TGCGCCAGCAGCCAAGATCGGGGGACAGGGGGGAATGAGCAGTTCTTC. It yields the protein CASSQDRGTGGNEQFF.

The chain recombines TRBV7-3 with TRBJ2-3, with 11 bases aligning to TRBD2. J lost 2 bases, V lost 5 bases, and 6 bases had no gene match. The CDR3 totals 16 residues. From germline, CDR1 is SGHTA and CDR2 FQGTGA. The CDR3 loop reads CASSEGTSGPTDTQYF. CDR3 nucleotide sequence: TGTGCCAGCAGCGAAGGGACTAGCGGACCCACAGATACGCAGTATTTT.